The rows below give T cell receptor beta chains drawn from one sample of a study of T cells in Graves' hyperthyroidism and ophthalmopathy. TCRdb ran MiXCR on the multiplex PCR reads and lists one entry per CDR3 protein. The table includes 480,000 or so distinct CDR3 sequences, under 15% detected once. The sample was blood. These receptors originate from a woman between 18 and 29 years old with Graves' hyperthyroidism. The CDR3 runs from the conserved cysteine through the conserved F or W. Each record gives: V gene, D gene, clone size, J gene, CDR3 protein, CDR3 DNA. D genes are given only for firm matches. The size of a clone is reported for some rows only, either as once, few or many, or as a class for expanded clones.

V: TRBV24-1
D: -
size: few
J: TRBJ2-7
CDR3: CATSSQGYEQYF
DNA: TGTGCCACCAGTTCCCAAGGCTACGAGCAGTACTTC

V: TRBV30
D: TRBD2
size: many
J: TRBJ2-7
CDR3: CAWSSQLAKQYF
DNA: TGTGCCTGGAGTTCTCAACTAGCGAAGCAGTACTTC

V: TRBV30
D: -
size: many
J: TRBJ2-2
CDR3: CAWKRLGSRELFF
DNA: TGTGCCTGGAAGCGCCTAGGTAGTAGGGAGCTGTTTTTT

V: TRBV7-2
D: TRBD2
size: many
J: TRBJ2-5
CDR3: CASSLVAGGQETQYF
DNA: TGTGCCAGCAGCTTAGTAGCGGGAGGCCAAGAGACCCAGTACTTC

V: TRBV29-1
D: -
size: -
J: TRBJ1-2
CDR3: CSVEAKGRRDYGYTF
DNA: TGCAGCGTTGAAGCGAAGGGCAGGCGGGACTATGGCTACACCTTC

V: TRBV10-3
D: -
size: many
J: TRBJ2-7
CDR3: CAISGYKDEQYF
DNA: TGTGCCATCAGTGGGTACAAGGACGAGCAGTACTTC

V: TRBV5-1
D: -
size: many
J: TRBJ2-7
CDR3: CASSSGTVSYEQYF
DNA: TGCGCCAGCAGCTCCGGGACGGTCTCCTACGAGCAGTACTTC

V: TRBV12-3/TRBV12-4
D: TRBD1
size: many
J: TRBJ1-5
CDR3: CASSFGDRGANQPQHF
DNA: TGTGCCAGCAGTTTCGGGGACAGGGGAGCCAATCAGCCCCAGCATTTT

V: TRBV20-1
D: -
size: -
J: TRBJ1-1
CDR3: CSARGAWGAPPEAFF
DNA: TGCAGTGCTAGAGGTGCCTGGGGCGCCCCCCCTGAAGCTTTCTTT

V: TRBV6-2/TRBV6-3
D: -
size: -
J: TRBJ1-2
CDR3: CASSESRDNYHGYTF
DNA: TGTGCCAGCAGTGAATCGAGGGACAACTACCATGGCTATACCTTC

V: TRBV27
D: TRBD1
size: few
J: TRBJ1-5
CDR3: CASSSGGEGGQPQHF
DNA: TGTGCCAGCAGCTCAGGGGGGGAGGGGGGTCAGCCCCAGCATTTT

V: TRBV7-3
D: TRBD1
size: -
J: TRBJ2-1
CDR3: CASSSAYRDRGLGEQFF
DNA: TGTGCCAGCAGCTCCGCCTACCGGGACAGGGGGCTGGGGGAGCAGTTCTTC

V: TRBV5-1
D: TRBD2
size: many
J: TRBJ2-2
CDR3: CASSFSLAGANTGELFF
DNA: TGCGCCAGCAGCTTCTCACTAGCGGGAGCGAACACCGGGGAGCTGTTTTTT

V: TRBV6-1
D: -
size: many
J: TRBJ1-2
CDR3: CASSDRDRVDYGYTF
DNA: TGTGCCAGCAGTGATCGAGACAGAGTGGACTATGGCTACACCTTC

V: TRBV7-9
D: -
size: once
J: TRBJ2-2
CDR3: CTSSLNAPSSTGELFF
DNA: TGTACCAGCAGCTTAAACGCCCCCTCGAGCACCGGGGAGCTGTTTTTT

V: TRBV3-1
D: TRBD1
size: many
J: TRBJ1-4
CDR3: CASSQEGPRGAEKLFF
DNA: TGTGCCAGCAGCCAAGAGGGTCCCAGGGGGGCTGAAAAACTGTTTTTT

V: TRBV6-1
D: TRBD2
size: -
J: TRBJ2-7
CDR3: CASSYIGGGTYEQYF
DNA: TGTGCCAGCAGTTACATAGGCGGGGGAACCTACGAGCAGTACTTC

V: TRBV4-2
D: -
size: -
J: TRBJ2-3
CDR3: CASSLGKISTSTDTQYF
DNA: TGTGCCAGCAGCCTCGGGAAGATTTCAACTAGCACAGATACGCAGTATTTT

V: TRBV7-3
D: -
size: -
J: TRBJ2-5
CDR3: CASSLERAQYF
DNA: TGTGCCAGCAGCTTGGAAAGGGCCCAGTACTTC

V: TRBV4-1
D: -
size: few
J: TRBJ2-3
CDR3: CASSHPSRWDTQYF
DNA: TGCGCCAGCAGCCACCCCAGCCGCTGGGATACGCAGTATTTT

V: TRBV6-1
D: -
size: -
J: TRBJ2-1
CDR3: CASRGEGEGGNEQFF
DNA: TGTGCCAGCAGAGGGGAAGGAGAGGGGGGCAATGAGCAGTTCTTC

V: TRBV20-1
D: TRBD1
size: few
J: TRBJ1-4
CDR3: CSALRTGGGREKLFF
DNA: TGCAGTGCCTTAAGGACAGGGGGAGGAAGAGAAAAACTGTTTTTT

V: TRBV7-3
D: -
size: many
J: TRBJ1-5
CDR3: CASTLRGWGGGRHNQPQHF
DNA: TGTGCCAGCACCCTACGGGGGTGGGGGGGCGGACGTCACAATCAGCCCCAGCATTTT

V: TRBV9
D: TRBD2
size: many
J: TRBJ2-1
CDR3: CASSSSQTSGRYNEQFF
DNA: TGTGCCAGCAGCTCCAGCCAAACTAGCGGGAGATACAATGAGCAGTTCTTC

V: TRBV7-3
D: -
size: many
J: TRBJ2-1
CDR3: CASSLRTGGLGSEQFF
DNA: TGTGCCAGCAGTCTACGGACGGGTGGTTTGGGTAGTGAGCAGTTCTTC

V: TRBV27
D: TRBD1
size: -
J: TRBJ1-1
CDR3: CASSFGRRDRGIEAFF
DNA: TGTGCCAGCAGCTTCGGTCGCCGGGACAGGGGGATTGAAGCTTTCTTT

V: TRBV6-1
D: -
size: few
J: TRBJ1-6
CDR3: CASSDDRSRSPLHF
DNA: TGTGCCAGCAGCGACGACAGGAGTAGATCACCCCTCCACTTT

V: TRBV7-3
D: -
size: -
J: TRBJ2-1
CDR3: CASSRGLGVHNEQFF
DNA: TGTGCCAGCAGCAGAGGGCTTGGGGTCCACAATGAGCAGTTCTTC

V: TRBV18
D: -
size: few
J: TRBJ2-1
CDR3: CASSPSTGGNEQFF
DNA: TGTGCCAGCTCACCATCCACCGGGGGCAATGAGCAGTTCTTC

V: TRBV20-1
D: -
size: few
J: TRBJ1-4
CDR3: CSARDHGGEKLFF
DNA: TGCAGTGCTAGAGATCACGGGGGCGAAAAACTGTTTTTT

V: TRBV11-3
D: -
size: many
J: TRBJ1-5
CDR3: CASSRPRQCYSNQPQHF
DNA: TGTGCCAGCAGCCGCCCCCGACAGTGTTATAGCAATCAGCCCCAGCATTTT

V: TRBV6-2/TRBV6-3
D: -
size: many
J: TRBJ2-3
CDR3: CASETSTDTQYF
DNA: TGTGCCAGCGAAACTAGCACAGATACGCAGTATTTT

V: TRBV10-3
D: TRBD2
size: many
J: TRBJ2-3
CDR3: CALRRGAGSADTQYF
DNA: TGTGCCCTCCGGCGGGGAGCGGGATCCGCAGATACGCAGTATTTT

V: TRBV4-1
D: TRBD1
size: -
J: TRBJ1-2
CDR3: CASSQDADRVYGYTF
DNA: TGCGCCAGCAGCCAAGATGCGGACAGGGTCTATGGCTACACCTTC

V: TRBV24-1
D: -
size: many
J: TRBJ1-1
CDR3: CATRSGDGTEAFF
DNA: TGTGCCACCAGAAGCGGGGACGGCACTGAAGCTTTCTTT

V: TRBV2
D: -
size: many
J: TRBJ1-2
CDR3: CASKQSGRGYTF
DNA: TGTGCCAGCAAACAGTCAGGGAGAGGCTACACCTTC

V: TRBV12-3/TRBV12-4
D: -
size: many
J: TRBJ1-1
CDR3: CASTSRTEAFF
DNA: TGTGCCAGCACCTCACGCACTGAAGCTTTCTTT

V: TRBV7-8
D: TRBD1
size: -
J: TRBJ2-3
CDR3: CASSLAGTASTDTQYF
DNA: TGTGCCAGCAGCTTGGCAGGGACAGCTAGCACAGATACGCAGTATTTT

V: TRBV4-2
D: -
size: -
J: TRBJ1-1
CDR3: CASSQASGTNTEAFF
DNA: TGTGCCAGCAGCCAAGCCTCAGGGACGAACACTGAAGCTTTCTTT

V: TRBV11-2
D: TRBD1
size: many
J: TRBJ1-6
CDR3: CASSLDRWDRGADNSPLHF
DNA: TGTGCCAGCAGCTTAGATAGATGGGACAGGGGTGCCGATAATTCACCCCTCCACTTT

V: TRBV20-1
D: TRBD2
size: many
J: TRBJ2-1
CDR3: CSAKRGAGGSYNEQFF
DNA: TGCAGTGCTAAGAGGGGGGCGGGAGGCTCCTACAATGAGCAGTTCTTC

V: TRBV18
D: TRBD1
size: -
J: TRBJ2-1
CDR3: CASSPWTGPSSYNEHFF
DNA: TGTGCCAGCTCACCCTGGACAGGGCCCAGCTCCTACAATGAGCATTTCTTC

V: TRBV6-5
D: TRBD2
size: many
J: TRBJ2-1
CDR3: CASSYILAGGQQFF
DNA: TGTGCCAGCAGTTACATCCTAGCGGGAGGTCAGCAGTTCTTC

V: TRBV10-3
D: -
size: many
J: TRBJ1-2
CDR3: CAISESADRNNYGYTF
DNA: TGTGCCATCAGTGAGTCGGCTGACAGAAATAACTATGGCTACACCTTC

V: TRBV19
D: -
size: few
J: TRBJ2-1
CDR3: CAGSGRNEQFF
DNA: TGTGCCGGGTCGGGGCGCAATGAGCAGTTCTTC

V: TRBV29-1
D: -
size: few
J: TRBJ2-5
CDR3: CSVFGGIETQYF
DNA: TGCAGCGTTTTTGGAGGGATAGAGACCCAGTACTTC

V: TRBV19
D: TRBD1
size: -
J: TRBJ2-1
CDR3: CASSIRTGGGEQFF
DNA: TGTGCCAGTAGTATACGGACAGGGGGCGGTGAGCAGTTCTTC

V: TRBV9
D: -
size: many
J: TRBJ2-3
CDR3: CASGGGDTDTQYF
DNA: TGTGCCAGCGGGGGTGGCGACACAGATACGCAGTATTTT

V: TRBV6-4
D: -
size: few
J: TRBJ1-1
CDR3: CASSERLATQAFF
DNA: TGTGCCAGCTCTGAACGGCTGGCGACCCAAGCTTTCTTT

V: TRBV7-6
D: -
size: many
J: TRBJ2-7
CDR3: CASSYGATWTYEQYF
DNA: TGTGCCAGCAGCTACGGGGCTACATGGACCTACGAGCAGTACTTC

V: TRBV18
D: TRBD2
size: few
J: TRBJ2-7
CDR3: CASCRLAGGVYEQYF
DNA: TGTGCCAGCTGTAGACTAGCGGGAGGTGTTTACGAGCAGTACTTC

V: TRBV20-1
D: -
size: many
J: TRBJ2-3
CDR3: CSARPSGDTQYF
DNA: TGCAGTGCTCGTCCCAGTGGGGATACGCAGTATTTT

V: TRBV7-8
D: TRBD2
size: many
J: TRBJ2-3
CDR3: CASSSRPAGLLKRATDTQYF
DNA: TGTGCCAGCAGCTCTAGGCCAGCGGGATTATTAAAGCGGGCCACAGATACGCAGTATTTT

V: TRBV5-1
D: TRBD2
size: -
J: TRBJ2-5
CDR3: CASSSRELAGETQYF
DNA: TGTGCCAGCAGCTCCCGCGAGCTAGCGGGAGAGACCCAGTACTTC

V: TRBV2
D: -
size: many
J: TRBJ2-3
CDR3: CASSPGRDRANTQYF
DNA: TGTGCCAGCAGCCCGGGGCGGGATAGGGCGAATACGCAGTATTTT

V: TRBV10-3
D: -
size: many
J: TRBJ1-5
CDR3: CAISATVSNQPQHF
DNA: TGTGCCATCAGTGCGACAGTCAGCAATCAGCCCCAGCATTTT

V: TRBV3-1
D: TRBD2
size: many
J: TRBJ2-5
CDR3: CASSHRTSGRGQETQYF
DNA: TGTGCCAGCAGCCACCGAACTAGCGGGAGGGGCCAAGAGACCCAGTACTTC

V: TRBV2
D: TRBD2
size: many
J: TRBJ2-4
CDR3: CASRLAGDENIQYF
DNA: TGTGCCAGCAGACTAGCGGGAGATGAAAACATTCAGTACTTC

V: TRBV9
D: TRBD1
size: many
J: TRBJ2-5
CDR3: CASSPGQGSHTNQETQYF
DNA: TGTGCCAGCAGCCCTGGACAGGGGTCTCATACCAACCAAGAGACCCAGTACTTC

V: TRBV9
D: TRBD1
size: few
J: TRBJ1-2
CDR3: CASSVDRDYGYTF
DNA: TGTGCCAGCAGCGTCGACAGGGACTATGGCTACACCTTC